This section outlines one TCR beta chain sequence together with its context. CD45RO-negative cells were positively selected for CCR7, leaving out terminally differentiated effector memory CD45RA+ cells. The CDR3 length is 15 residues. V was shortened by 6 bases and J by 0 bases, with 12 bases between the two germline ends. Germline CDR1 is MDHEN and CDR2 is SYDVKM. This record belongs to a study of shared clonotypes between healthy human individuals. Deep was the level used in running the assay. Sorted-subset replicate PCRs used roughly 210 ng of genomic DNA. This amount corresponded to 33,000 or so T cell genomes. The data were produced by immunoSEQ multiplex PCR, yet TCRdb's version contains in-frame clones alone and is incomplete. The data show around 1.9 million clones, with 93% seen just once and more than 1.5% held by the top ten.

The chain employs TRBV28 and TRBJ1-5; D is uncertain. Sequences were obtained from naive CD8+ T cells from PBMCs. This TCR came from a young man in good health. Some clones in this sample may be carry-over from other donors' samples. The CDR3 region has the DNA TGTGCCAGCAGCCCGAATACCTATAGCAATCAGCCCCAGCATTTT. Its protein is CASSPNTYSNQPQHF.